Each of the 16 T cell receptor beta chains below was sequenced from the same sample in a study of CD8+ T cells in alopecia areata. Treatment defined: oral pan-JAK inhibitor, 5-10 mg twice daily. Investigators isolated RNA and reverse transcribed it into cDNA to act as the sequencing template. The data were produced by immunoSEQ multiplex PCR, yet TCRdb's version contains in-frame clones alone and is incomplete. The sample lists about 140,000 clones, 85% to 90% occurring once. This specimen consisted of CD8+ T cells sorted from blood, obtained at week 4, from a patient treated with tofacitinib. Source of these receptors: a human donor with alopecia areata.

The rearrangement links TRBV18 to TRBJ1-5, with TRBD1 matching 8 bases. Per the germline V gene, CDR1 is KGHSH and CDR2 is LQKENI. The CDR3 loop spans 13 amino acids. With 5 bases clipped from V and 6 bases from J, the junction kept 3 bases outside the gene matches. The CDR3 DNA reads as TGTGCCAGCTCAAACACAGGGGGTCAGCCCCAGCATTTT. Amino acid sequence: CASSNTGGQPQHF. The full variable domain, its missing parts supplied by reference TRBV18 and TRBJ1-5, is NAGVMQNPRHLVRRRGQEARLRCSPMKGHSHVYWYRQLPEEGLKFMVYLQKENIIDESGMPKERFSAEFPKEGPSILRIQQVVRGDSAAYFCASSNTGGQPQHFGDGTRLSIL.

The V gene is TRBV5-1, the J gene TRBJ1-1, with D possibly matching TRBD1 (5 bases). V gave up 4 bases and J gave up 1 base, with 23 bases separating them. Germline V gives CDR1 SGHRS, CDR2 YFSETQ. The CDR3 is 18 residues long. The DNA of the CDR3 is TGCGCCAGCAGCCCAACACTCCGGGACGGACCAAAGAACACTGAAGCTTTCTTT. It is translated as CASSPTLRDGPKNTEAFF.

The chain recombines TRBV5-6 with TRBJ2-5; 8 bases are shared with TRBD2. The CDR3 sequence is 14 residues long. Losses at the gene ends were 2 bases for V and 2 bases for J; bases not matched to a gene: 2. CDR1 and CDR2 (germline): SGHDT, YYEEEE. CDR3 bases: TGTGCCAGCAGCTTCACTAGCGGACAAGAGACCCAGTACTTC. Translated, it gives CASSFTSGQETQYF.

This chain links TRBV5-1 with TRBJ2-1; D is uncertain. The V gene lost 7 bases and the J gene lost 6 bases, with 14 bases spanning the gap. The germline gives CDR1 SGHRS, CDR2 YFSETQ. This CDR3 has 13 residues. The CDR3 nucleotides read TGCGCCAGCCGACCCCCCCTGGTCAATGAGCAGTTCTTC. Its translation: CASRPPLVNEQFF. Drawing the rest from reference TRBV5-1 and TRBJ2-1, the complete variable domain is KAGVTQTPRYLIKTRGQQVTLSCSPISGHRSVSWYQQTPGQGLQFLFEYFSETQRNKGNFPGRFSGRQFSNSRSEMNVSTLELGDSALYLCASRPPLVNEQFFGPGTRLTVL.

The J gene is TRBJ2-1, the V gene TRBV25-1; D gene uncertain. Per the germline V gene, CDR1 is MGHDK and CDR2 is SYGVNS. The CDR3 loop spans 11 amino acids. Trimming took off 7 bases at V and 9 bases at J, with 10 bases between the two ends. The CDR3 nucleotides are TGTGCCAGCACTCTGGCCGGTGAGCAGTTCTTC. Amino acids: CASTLAGEQFF.

The rearrangement uses TRBV14 and TRBJ1-1; unclear D gene. V was clipped by 0 bases and J by 0 bases, with 8 bases between them. Germline CDR1 SGHDN, CDR2 FVKESK. The CDR3 spans 15 residues. CDR3 nucleotides: TGTGCCAGCAGCCAAGATCTCGGGATGAACACTGAAGCTTTCTTT. Its translation: CASSQDLGMNTEAFF.

This chain connects TRBV5-4 to TRBJ2-5; D unclear. The CDR3 contains 15 residues. Germline V gene sequence: CDR1 SGHNT, CDR2 YYREEE (reference sequence). V gave up 0 bases and J gave up 0 bases, with 9 bases separating them. CDR3 residues: CASSLGAAYQETQYF. CDR3 nucleotides: TGTGCCAGCAGCTTGGGGGCAGCGTACCAAGAGACCCAGTACTTC.

V usage is TRBV29-1 and J usage is TRBJ2-1, with TRBD2 as a possible D gene (6 bases). The CDR3 has 13 residues. Germline loops: CDR1 SQVTM, CDR2 ANQGSEA. V lost 4 bases and J lost 6, with 13 bases in between. CDR3 DNA: TGCAGCGTTGTCCTGCTAGCGCGCAATGAGCAGTTCTTC. Amino acid sequence: CSVVLLARNEQFF.

CDR3 sequence: CASRLPEQTGIGQPQHF. Here the CDR3 DNA reads TGTGCCAGCAGGCTTCCCGAACAGACAGGGATTGGTCAGCCCCAGCATTTT. The chain carries TRBV2 and TRBJ1-5, with TRBD1 identical over 7 bases. V shed 6 bases, J shed 6 bases, and the junction held 17 bases outside the gene matches. The CDR3 spans 17 residues. The germline V gene has CDR1 SNHLY and CDR2 FYNNEI.

A few counts support this clone. The chain links TRBV6-1 to TRBJ2-6; D is uncertain. V was shortened by 1 base and J by 0 bases, with 10 bases between the two germline ends. From germline, CDR1 is MNHNS and CDR2 SASEGT. This CDR3 has 17 residues. The CDR3 spells CASSEEQLGSGANVLTF. The CDR3 DNA sequence: TGTGCCAGCAGTGAAGAACAGTTGGGCTCTGGGGCCAACGTCCTGACTTTC.

The V gene is TRBV5-1, the J gene TRBJ2-7; TRBD1 is a possible D gene (6 bases). The CDR3 is made up of 16 amino acids. The V end was cut by 4 bases, the J end by 2 bases, with 19 bases between. The germline CDR1 and CDR2 sequences are SGHRS and YFSETQ. The CDR3 spells CASSRGSEHTPYEQYF. CDR3 bases: TGCGCCAGCAGCAGGGGGTCAGAACATACACCCTACGAGCAGTACTTC.

The chain recombines TRBV6-1 with TRBJ2-1; TRBD2 matches 10 bases. The CDR3 runs 16 residues. Trimming removed 2 bases from V and 4 bases from J; junction bases left unmatched: 5. Germline lookup yields CDR1 MNHNS and CDR2 SASEGT. The CDR3 sequence: CASSETGLAVYNEQFF. CDR3 nucleotide sequence: TGTGCCAGCAGTGAAACCGGACTAGCGGTATACAATGAGCAGTTCTTC.

V and J are TRBV7-9 and TRBJ2-7; a possible D gene is TRBD2 (6 bases). Trimming stripped 1 base from V and 7 bases from J, with 14 bases between. The CDR3 has 14 residues. Germline V gene data show CDR1 as SEHNR and CDR2 as FQNEAQ (reference sequence). Here the CDR3 reads CASSLVPGEGEQYF. The CDR3 nucleotides read TGTGCCAGCAGCTTAGTACCGGGGGAAGGGGAGCAGTACTTC.

The chain couples TRBV9 to TRBJ2-1, with TRBD1 as a possible D gene (5 bases). Trimming shortened V by 5 bases and J by 1 base, and 10 bases separated the two germline ends. The CDR3 extends over 14 amino acids. Germline loops: CDR1 SGDLS, CDR2 YYNGEE. The CDR3 sequence is CASRPDSSYNEQFF. The CDR3 nucleotides are TGTGCCAGCAGACCCGACAGTTCCTACAATGAGCAGTTCTTC.

This sequence joins TRBV11-2 and TRBJ1-1; a weak D match, TRBD1 (5 bases). The CDR3 extends over 15 amino acids. Germline CDR1 reads SGHAT; CDR2 reads FQNNGV. Trimming removed 1 base at V and 4 bases at J, with 13 bases between. CDR3 protein: CASSLGPGPGTEAFF. The CDR3 region has the DNA TGTGCCAGCAGCTTAGGTCCGGGACCGGGCACTGAAGCTTTCTTT.

DNA of the CDR3: TGTGCCAGCAGCCAAGGGGAGGTCAGCGTGTCTGATACGCAGTATTTT. Translated: CASSQGEVSVSDTQYF. This chain links TRBV14 with TRBJ2-3; the D gene is possibly TRBD2 (6 bases). The CDR3 is 16 amino acids. The V gene lost 1 base and the J gene lost 6 bases, with 17 bases spanning the gap. In germline, CDR1 is SGHDN, CDR2 FVKESK.